This T cell receptor beta chain was found in a study of blood T cell repertoires in COVID-19. Germline V gene data show CDR1 as LGHNA and CDR2 as YSLEER. The CDR3 length is 17 residues. The V end was cut by 1 base, the J end by 0 bases, with 13 bases between. The repertoire was sequenced with immunoSEQ multiplex PCR; TCRdb's copy has only in-frame clones and lacks some. Of 250,000 or so clones in the sample, approximately 88% are singletons; the top ten hold roughly 3%. Assignment of participants to cohorts was predicated upon participant-reported clinical history. The genes are TRBV4-3 and TRBJ1-3, with D unclear. Source material: PBMCs or T cells enriched from blood (not recorded which). This sequence was found in a woman in her thirties or forties who had been exposed to COVID-19. The CDR3 loop reads CASSQAPPWSSGNTIYF. CDR3 nucleotide sequence: TGCGCCAGCAGCCAAGCCCCACCGTGGAGCTCTGGAAACACCATATATTTT.